Listed below are T cell receptor beta chains from one sample, sequenced in a study of blood T cell repertoires in COVID-19. Repertoires were generated with immunoSEQ multiplex PCR, while TCRdb's copy carries only in-frame clones and drops some. In the table there are around 240,000 clones, over 80% of which are singletons. The sample was PBMCs or T cells enriched from blood (not recorded which). The receptors stem from a human donor in a cohort exposed to, infected with or recovered from COVID-19 (not recorded which). The donor label of this sample is uncertain. Each CDR3 is given without its conserved first and last residue. Expanded clones get a size class; other rows say once, few or many, or leave the size out.

CDR3	V	size
ASSVGTAKNTEAF	TRBV9	-
AWSGGNTEAF	TRBV30	-
ASSDWGQGAANYGYT	TRBV2	-
ASSAQGDGYT	TRBV3-1/TRBV3-2	few
ASSRGQRRQETQY	TRBV7-8	-
ATSDLPTGLGETQY	TRBV24-1	-
ASSALTGGTVLNYGYT	TRBV6-1	-
SVEDLRGTEAF	TRBV29-1	-
ASSGGTGYTGELF	TRBV19	-
ASSKGAPGANVLT	TRBV18	-
ASSLAPQGPGGTEAF	TRBV7-6	-
ASSVLAGEDEQY	TRBV9	-
ASSSGGNEQF	TRBV6-5	-
SAPQDTQY	TRBV20-1	-
ASRGQHNSPLH	TRBV25-1	-
ASSRLQDTEAF	TRBV3-1/TRBV3-2	-
ASSPSGGAHEQF	TRBV11-3	few
ASSLQGVFSNQPQH	TRBV7-6	-
ASSPHRAGEQY	TRBV11-2	-
ASSSTGTGDYGQY	TRBV7-9	many
ASSQGAGYEQY	TRBV5-1	-
ASSQPGQGWPDTQY	TRBV3-1/TRBV3-2	-
AISESGGTEAF	TRBV10-3	-
ASSLRRVGELF	TRBV7-8	once
ASSTPTGKAEQF	TRBV28	-
AWSHSGAYEQY	TRBV30	-
ASSLLGADNQPQH	TRBV27	-
ASSGPSDSLNQPQH	TRBV25-1	few
ASSIYRDRGHSTNEKLF	TRBV19	-
ASSLAEAYEQY	TRBV7-3	once
ASSPGLAQNIQY	TRBV5-4	-
ASSITGTGGRYGYT	TRBV27	-
ASSSVLLAGVTGELF	TRBV19	few
ASSQSRYGGYT	TRBV3-1/TRBV3-2	-
ASSPSGGDNEQF	TRBV7-3	-
ASSLRRVNTEAF	TRBV7-8	-
ASSPPPAGGYTEAF	TRBV18	once
ATSRGLNTEAF	TRBV9	-
ASSGLQGEAF	TRBV19	once
ATSREAGPWEQY	TRBV15	-
ASSLNTDSPTDTQY	TRBV5-4	-
ASSQDLGATNEKLF	TRBV4-2	-
ASSSPGTGSKAF	TRBV9	-
ASSPLQGSEQY	TRBV7-3	-
ASSVLRVTEAF	TRBV7-2	once
ASSPGTPDYYGYT	TRBV27	-
ASSPYTGELF	TRBV2	-